This TCR beta chain derives from a study of T-cell memory formation after mild COVID-19. On this clonotype itself: Its antigen is undetermined.

Study-level points and caveats: The finding that pre-infection memory included some responding clones suggested that cross-reactive memory joined.

Each CDR3 protein is one row after TCRdb ran MiXCR on the 5' RACE reads. The sample contains 450,000 or so distinct CDR3 sequences, more than 20% of which appear only once. J was trimmed by 7 bases and V by 2 bases; bases with no gene match: 5. The CDR3 covers 15 residues. Germline V gives CDR1 SNHLY, CDR2 FYNNEI. The source material was PBMCs or a T cell subset sorted from them (not recorded which). The rearrangement uses TRBV2 and TRBJ2-1, with TRBD1 matching over 10 bases. The source is an adult woman who had mild COVID-19 (a few samples of this study predate the infection). Cell type and time point are not known. For the CDR3, the DNA is TGTGCCAGCAGTGAAAGACAGGGGGCCTGGAATGAGCAGTTCTTC. Its protein is CASSERQGAWNEQFF.